The T cell receptor (beta chain) under discussion was sequenced for a study of glioma-infiltrating T cells after dendritic cell vaccination. Overall study context: Patients received three intradermal dendritic cell vaccine injections at biweekly intervals.

Study results and caveats: Few patients contributed both blood and tumor specimens.

The data were produced by immunoSEQ multiplex PCR, yet TCRdb's version contains in-frame clones alone and is incomplete. The repertoire holds fewer than 85,000 clones, about 86% seen once, with 6.5% to 10% in the top ten. Germline CDR1 MNHEY, CDR2 SVGAGI. Between the trimmed V and J ends, which lost 2 bases and 0 bases, there was a span of 7 bases. The CDR3 runs 14 residues. Worth noting for this clone: Its antigen is not identified.

The input for sequencing was blood, taken before dendritic cell vaccination. The chain couples TRBV6-5 to TRBJ1-1; no definite D call. The receptor was isolated from a human donor with glioblastoma. This chain's CDR3 is CASSYAGMNTEAFF. Here the CDR3 DNA reads TGTGCCAGCAGTTACGCGGGCATGAACACTGAAGCTTTCTTT.